This paragraph covers one T cell receptor (beta chain) sequence. Its target is not known. This sample is drawn from a study of T-cell memory formation after mild COVID-19. Study-wide findings and caveats: CD4+ contracting clones lay mainly in CM and EM, CD8+ ones in EMRA. The finding that pre-infection memory included some responding clones suggested that cross-reactive memory joined.

V was pared by 8 bases and J by 0 bases, with 18 bases between. This CDR3 spans 16 amino acids. From germline, CDR1 is MNHEY and CDR2 SMNVEV (reference sequence). TCRdb reprocessed the 5' RACE reads with MiXCR, giving one entry per CDR3 protein. The top ten clones hold roughly an eighth of a sample with about 470,000 distinct CDR3 sequences, 15% to 20% of them seen once. Sequencing was performed on PBMCs or a T cell subset sorted from them (not recorded which). The chain has TRBV27 and TRBJ2-3; D may be TRBD1 (6 bases). The source of this sequence is an adult woman who had mild COVID-19 (a few samples of this study predate the infection). Cell type and time point are not known. DNA of the CDR3: TGTGCCAGCCAACGGACAGATCGGGCTAGCACAGATACGCAGTATTTT. This translates into CASQRTDRASTDTQYF.